This TCR beta chain is from a study of T-cell reconstitution after alpha-beta-depleted transplantation in children. A library of TCRbeta sequences, prepared with unique molecular identifiers, was generated. TCRdb processed the PCR reads anew with MiXCR; each CDR3 protein has one entry. This table holds approximately 520,000 distinct CDR3 sequences, 32% found once. Trimming stripped 4 bases from V and 4 bases from J, with 14 bases between. Looked up from germline, CDR1 is DFQATT and CDR2 is SNEGSKA (reference sequence). The CDR3 sequence is 13 residues long. Source: PBMCs from the stem cell graft donor, taken from the stem cell graft. The TCR originated in a human donor who donated a stem cell graft to a child with aplastic anemia. This sequence joins TRBV20-1 and TRBJ2-7; tentatively, D is TRBD1 or TRBD2 (5 bases each). CDR3: CSAKGSPPYEQYF. The CDR3, as DNA: TGCAGTGCTAAGGGGAGTCCGCCTTACGAGCAGTACTTC.